This TCR beta chain was documented in a study of blood T cell repertoires in COVID-19. Study context: The United States, Italy and Spain supplied acute and convalescent COVID-19 samples.

The germline V and J ends were trimmed by 5 bases and 1 base, with 8 bases remaining between them. The CDR3 runs 13 residues. Germline CDR1 reads SEHNR; CDR2 reads FQNEAQ (reference sequence). All enrollees were roughly 18 to 89 years old and from roughly 26 US areas. Cohort allocation depended upon clinical history that participants reported. Original processing methods: Estimated nucleated cell counts came from reference gene primer amplification. Generated by immunoSEQ multiplex PCR, the TCRdb table keeps only in-frame clones and is missing some. V and J calls and clone size are copied from that table; D and trimming were computed from the DNA. The repertoire holds 180,000 or so clones, 75% to 85% seen once, with about 15% in the top ten.

This receptor was identified in a man aged 45-65 years who had recovered from COVID-19. This chain links TRBV7-9 with TRBJ1-2; D gene uncertain. The sequencing input was PBMCs or T cells enriched from blood (not recorded which). CDR3 loop: CASSPAINYGYTF. CDR3 coding DNA: TGTGCCAGCAGCCCTGCGATTAACTATGGCTACACCTTC.